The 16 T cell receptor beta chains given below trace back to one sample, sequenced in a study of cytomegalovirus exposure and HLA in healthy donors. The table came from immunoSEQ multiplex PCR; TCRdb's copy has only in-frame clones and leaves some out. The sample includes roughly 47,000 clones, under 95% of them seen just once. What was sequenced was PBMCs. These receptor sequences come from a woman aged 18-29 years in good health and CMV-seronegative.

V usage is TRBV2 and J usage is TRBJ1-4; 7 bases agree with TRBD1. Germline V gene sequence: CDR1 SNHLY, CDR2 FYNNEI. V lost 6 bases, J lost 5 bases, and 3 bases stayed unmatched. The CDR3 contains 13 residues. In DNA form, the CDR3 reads TGTGCCAGCAGGACAGGGCAAAATGAAAAACTGTTTTTT. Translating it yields CASRTGQNEKLFF.

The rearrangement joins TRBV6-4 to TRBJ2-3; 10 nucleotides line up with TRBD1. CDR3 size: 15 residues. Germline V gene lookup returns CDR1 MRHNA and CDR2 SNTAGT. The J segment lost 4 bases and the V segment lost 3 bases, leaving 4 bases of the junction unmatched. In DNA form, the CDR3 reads TGTGCCAGCAGTGAAGGGACAGGGGATTCAGATACGCAGTATTTT. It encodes CASSEGTGDSDTQYF.

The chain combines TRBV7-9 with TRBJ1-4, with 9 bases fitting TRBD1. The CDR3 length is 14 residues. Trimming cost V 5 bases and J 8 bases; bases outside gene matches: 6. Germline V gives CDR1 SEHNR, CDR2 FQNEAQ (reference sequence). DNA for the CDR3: TGTGCCAGCAGCCCGGACAGGGGTTTCGAAAAACTGTTTTTT. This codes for CASSPDRGFEKLFF.

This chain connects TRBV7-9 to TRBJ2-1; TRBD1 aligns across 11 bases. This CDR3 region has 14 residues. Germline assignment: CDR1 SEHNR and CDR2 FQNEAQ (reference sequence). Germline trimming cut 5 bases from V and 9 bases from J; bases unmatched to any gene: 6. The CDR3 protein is CASSPDRGRIEQFF. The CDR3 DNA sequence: TGTGCCAGCAGCCCGGACAGGGGGCGGATTGAGCAGTTCTTC.

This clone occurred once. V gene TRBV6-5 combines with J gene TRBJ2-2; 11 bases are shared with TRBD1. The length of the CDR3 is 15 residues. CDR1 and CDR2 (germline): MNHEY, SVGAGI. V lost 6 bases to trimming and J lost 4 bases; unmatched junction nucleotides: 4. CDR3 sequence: CASRRTGGITGELFF. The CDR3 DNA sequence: TGTGCCAGCAGACGGACAGGGGGCATCACCGGGGAGCTGTTTTTT.

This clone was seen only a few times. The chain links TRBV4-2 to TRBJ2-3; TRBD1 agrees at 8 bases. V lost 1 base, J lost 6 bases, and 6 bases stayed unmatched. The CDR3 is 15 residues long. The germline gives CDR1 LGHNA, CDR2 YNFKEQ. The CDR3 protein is CASSQVQGASDTQYF. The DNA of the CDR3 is TGTGCCAGCAGCCAAGTCCAGGGGGCTTCTGATACGCAGTATTTT.

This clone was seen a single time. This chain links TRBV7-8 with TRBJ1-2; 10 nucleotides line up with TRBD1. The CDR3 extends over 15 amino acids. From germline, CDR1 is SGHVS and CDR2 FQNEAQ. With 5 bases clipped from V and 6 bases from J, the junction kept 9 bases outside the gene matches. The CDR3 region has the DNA TGTGCCAGCAGCGTAGACAGGGGGCTTTCCAATGGCTACACCTTC. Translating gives CASSVDRGLSNGYTF.

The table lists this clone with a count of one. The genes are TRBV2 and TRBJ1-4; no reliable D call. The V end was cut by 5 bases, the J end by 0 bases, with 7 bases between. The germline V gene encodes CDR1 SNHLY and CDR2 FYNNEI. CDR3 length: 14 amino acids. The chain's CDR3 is CASSYAATNEKLFF. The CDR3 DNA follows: TGTGCCAGCAGTTATGCAGCAACTAATGAAAAACTGTTTTTT. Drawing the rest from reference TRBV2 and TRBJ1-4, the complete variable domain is EPEVTQTPSHQVTQMGQEVILRCVPISNHLYFYWYRQILGQKVEFLVSFYNNEISEKSEIFDDQFSVERPDGSNFTLKIRSTKLEDSAMYFCASSYAATNEKLFFGSGTQLSVL.

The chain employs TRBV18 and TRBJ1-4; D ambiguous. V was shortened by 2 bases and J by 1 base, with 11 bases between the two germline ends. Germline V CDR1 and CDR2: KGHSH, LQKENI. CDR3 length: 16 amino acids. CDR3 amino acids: CASSPWAPGTNEKLFF. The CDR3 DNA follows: TGTGCCAGCTCACCATGGGCGCCAGGAACTAATGAAAAACTGTTTTTT.

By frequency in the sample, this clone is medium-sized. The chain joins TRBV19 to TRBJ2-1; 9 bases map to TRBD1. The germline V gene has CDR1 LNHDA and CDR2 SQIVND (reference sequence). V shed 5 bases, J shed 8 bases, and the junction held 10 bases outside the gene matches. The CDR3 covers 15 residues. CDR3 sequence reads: CASSSAGTGIDEQFF. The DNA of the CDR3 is TGTGCCAGTAGTTCAGCCGGGACAGGGATCGATGAGCAGTTCTTC.

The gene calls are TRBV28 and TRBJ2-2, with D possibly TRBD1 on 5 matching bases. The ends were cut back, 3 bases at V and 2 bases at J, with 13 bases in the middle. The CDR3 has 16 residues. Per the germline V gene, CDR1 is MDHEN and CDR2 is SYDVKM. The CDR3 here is CASSFLFDSNTGELFF. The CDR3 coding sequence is TGTGCCAGCAGTTTCCTTTTTGACAGCAACACCGGGGAGCTGTTTTTT.

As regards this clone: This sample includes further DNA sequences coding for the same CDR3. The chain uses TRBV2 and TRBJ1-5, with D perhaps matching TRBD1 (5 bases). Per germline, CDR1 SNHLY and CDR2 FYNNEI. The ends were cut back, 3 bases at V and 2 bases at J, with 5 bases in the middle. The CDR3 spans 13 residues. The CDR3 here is CASSDRGNQPQHF. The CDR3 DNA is TGTGCCAGCAGTGACAGGGGCAATCAGCCCCAGCATTTT.

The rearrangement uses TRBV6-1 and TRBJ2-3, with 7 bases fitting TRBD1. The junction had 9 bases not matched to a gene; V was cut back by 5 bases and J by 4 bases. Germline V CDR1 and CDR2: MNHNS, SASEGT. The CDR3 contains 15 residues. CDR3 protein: CASSLTGERADTQYF. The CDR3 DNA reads TGTGCCAGCAGTCTAACAGGGGAAAGGGCAGATACGCAGTATTTT.

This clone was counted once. The CDR3 here is CASGWLEDEQYF. In nucleotides, the CDR3 is TGTGCCAGCGGTTGGCTTGAGGACGAGCAGTACTTC. The chain is built from TRBV6-1 and TRBJ2-7; no clear D. Germline V CDR1 and CDR2: MNHNS, SASEGT. V was trimmed by 8 bases and J by 5 bases, leaving 13 bases between them. CDR3 length equals 12 residues.

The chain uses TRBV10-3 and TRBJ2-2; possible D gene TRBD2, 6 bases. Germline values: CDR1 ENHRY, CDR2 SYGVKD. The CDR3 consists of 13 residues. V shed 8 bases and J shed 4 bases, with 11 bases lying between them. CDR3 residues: CAIWGLPTGELFF. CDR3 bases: TGTGCCATCTGGGGACTTCCCACCGGGGAGCTGTTTTTT.

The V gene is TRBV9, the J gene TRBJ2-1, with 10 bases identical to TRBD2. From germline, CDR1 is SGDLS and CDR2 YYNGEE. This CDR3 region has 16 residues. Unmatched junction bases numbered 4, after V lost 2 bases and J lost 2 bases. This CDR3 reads CASSVNSGGPYNEQFF. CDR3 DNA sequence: TGTGCCAGCAGCGTTAATAGCGGGGGGCCCTACAATGAGCAGTTCTTC.